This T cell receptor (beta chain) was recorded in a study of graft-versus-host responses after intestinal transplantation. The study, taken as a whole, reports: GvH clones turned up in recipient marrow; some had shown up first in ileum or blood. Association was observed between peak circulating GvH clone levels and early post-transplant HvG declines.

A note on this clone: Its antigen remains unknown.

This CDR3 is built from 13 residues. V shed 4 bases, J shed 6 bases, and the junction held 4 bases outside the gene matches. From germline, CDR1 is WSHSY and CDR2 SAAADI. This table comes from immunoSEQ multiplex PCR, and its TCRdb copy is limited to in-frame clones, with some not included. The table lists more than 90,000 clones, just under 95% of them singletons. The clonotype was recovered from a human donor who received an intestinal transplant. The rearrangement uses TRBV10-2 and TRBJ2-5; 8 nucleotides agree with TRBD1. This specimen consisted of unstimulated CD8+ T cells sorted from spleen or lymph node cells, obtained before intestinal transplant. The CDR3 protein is CASSATGGQTQYF. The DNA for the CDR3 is TGCGCCAGCAGTGCTACAGGGGGTCAGACCCAGTACTTC.